This T cell receptor (beta chain) emerged from a study of long-term antiretroviral therapy in people with HIV. Version v3.0 of the immunoSEQ assay ran at survey level. TCRdb's copy holds only in-frame clones and misses some; the assay was immunoSEQ multiplex PCR. Among approximately 33,000 clones listed, roughly four fifths were seen once. This CDR3 has 15 residues. Germline loops: CDR1 MNHNS, CDR2 SASEGT. V lost 2 bases, J lost 7 bases, and 18 bases lay in between. Cryopreserved PBMC, at about 0.9-10 million per sample, were present before DNA extraction. Overall study results and limits: Whereas controls had wider CDR3 length ranges, HIV repertoires had narrower ones.

As for this clone: The target antigen is unknown.

The gene calls are TRBV6-1 and TRBJ2-7; D may be TRBD1 or TRBD2 (6 bases each). This clonotype originated in a man between 18 and 35 years old with HIV. The specimen was unsorted PBMCs, collected 0.4 years before starting antiretroviral therapy. The DNA for the CDR3 is TGTGCCAGCAGTGAATATGAGGGTCGGGGGCCGGAGCAGTACTTC. Protein: CASSEYEGRGPEQYF.